One sample yielded the 14 T cell receptor beta chains listed below, sequenced in a study of blood T cell repertoires in COVID-19. Assay: immunoSEQ multiplex PCR; the TCRdb copy retains only in-frame clones and omits some. The table records some 350,000 clones, around 88% of them present only once. Sequenced material: peripheral blood. The receptors shown here come from a man in his thirties or forties with active or convalescent COVID-19.

This chain links TRBV24-1 with TRBJ2-7; no definite D call. This CDR3 spans 15 amino acids. Trimming stripped 3 bases from V and 0 bases from J, with 11 bases between. CDR1 and CDR2 (germline): KGHDR, SFDVKD. CDR3: CATSDPPRSSYEQYF. CDR3 nucleotides: TGTGCCACCAGTGATCCCCCCCGGAGCTCCTACGAGCAGTACTTC.

A single count supports this clone. The J gene is TRBJ2-2, the V gene TRBV5-1; tentative D call: TRBD2 (5 bases). Germline V CDR1 and CDR2: SGHRS, YFSETQ. The CDR3 has 16 residues. The V gene lost 1 base and the J gene lost 0 bases, with 10 bases spanning the gap. The CDR3, as DNA: TGCGCCAGCAGCTTGTTCCCGGGGACGAACACCGGGGAGCTGTTTTTT. Amino acids: CASSLFPGTNTGELFF.

This clone was counted at least ten times. CDR3 nucleotide sequence: TGTGCCAGCAGTGGAACCGGGACAACGAACACCGGGGAGCTGTTTTTT. Amino acids: CASSGTGTTNTGELFF. The chain links TRBV6-4 to TRBJ2-2; TRBD1 might be the D (6 bases). The CDR3 spans 16 residues. Germline CDR1 and CDR2: MRHNA and SNTAGT. Trimming left V 4 bases short and J 0 bases short, with 12 bases between.

This chain's CDR3 is CASSQDRDDQPQHF. The CDR3 DNA is TGTGCCAGCAGCCAAGACAGGGATGATCAGCCCCAGCATTTT. This chain uses TRBV3-1 (or the pseudogene TRBV3-2) with TRBJ1-5; TRBD1 is a possible D gene (5 bases). The CDR3 covers 14 residues. V dropped 0 bases and J dropped 5 bases, with 8 bases sitting between them. CDR1 is LGHDT and CDR2 is YNNKEL in the germline V gene (reference sequence).

The chain uses TRBV2 and TRBJ2-5; D may be TRBD1 (6 bases). The length of the CDR3 is 14 residues. Germline V CDR1 and CDR2: SNHLY, FYNNEI. The V gene lost 8 bases and the J gene lost 2 bases, with 15 bases spanning the gap. The CDR3: CASFFEQGQETQYF. CDR3 nucleotide sequence: TGTGCCAGCTTTTTCGAACAGGGACAAGAGACCCAGTACTTC.

The chain links TRBV7-7 to TRBJ2-2, with D uncertain. The V and J ends lost 4 bases and 3 bases respectively, with 18 bases between them. From germline, CDR1 is SSHAT and CDR2 FNYEAQ (reference sequence). This CDR3 contains 17 residues. The CDR3 region has the DNA TGTGCCAGCAGCTCACAGACACCTGTGGTACACACCGGGGAGCTGTTTTTT. This codes for CASSSQTPVVHTGELFF.

V is TRBV11-2 and J is TRBJ2-7; 9 nucleotides match TRBD2. The trim removed 1 base at V and 5 bases at J, leaving 6 bases unmatched. The germline gives CDR1 SGHAT, CDR2 FQNNGV. This CDR3 comprises 15 residues. Here the CDR3 DNA reads TGTGCCAGCAGCTTAGCCCTAGCGGGGTCGAACGAGCAGTACTTC. It codes for CASSLALAGSNEQYF.

The chain joins TRBV5-1 to TRBJ2-5; 8 bases line up with TRBD1. The germline CDR1 and CDR2 sequences are SGHRS and YFSETQ. The CDR3 extends over 16 amino acids. The V and J ends lost 2 bases and 5 bases, in that order; junction bases with no gene match: 11. The CDR3 loop reads CASSFTLGQAGETQYF. CDR3 bases: TGCGCCAGCAGCTTTACCCTGGGACAGGCGGGGGAGACCCAGTACTTC.

This clone has a count of ten or more. The rearrangement joins TRBV24-1 to TRBJ2-1, with D maybe TRBD2 (6 bases). In germline, CDR1 is KGHDR, CDR2 SFDVKD. The CDR3 extends over 11 amino acids. V was clipped by 10 bases and J by 10 bases, with 13 bases between them. The CDR3 region has the DNA TGTGCCACAGAGGCGGGGTTCGAGCAGTTCTTC. Protein sequence: CATEAGFEQFF.

This chain joins TRBV29-1 and TRBJ1-2; 7 nucleotides line up with TRBD1. There are 13 residues in the CDR3. Germline lookup yields CDR1 SQVTM and CDR2 ANQGSEA. Unmatched junction bases numbered 9, after V lost 7 bases and J lost 4 bases. The CDR3 DNA reads TGCAGCGCAGACGGGGACAGCTTCTATGGCTACACCTTC. Its protein product is CSADGDSFYGYTF.

A few counts support this clone. V is TRBV30 and J is TRBJ1-2; TRBD1 matches at 10 bases. CDR1 is GTSNPN, CDR2 SVGIG, per germline (reference sequence). The trim removed 5 bases at V and 7 bases at J, leaving 10 bases unmatched. The CDR3 is 14 amino acids. CDR3 amino acids: CAWGPGQGYLGYTF. The DNA of the CDR3 is TGTGCCTGGGGCCCGGGACAGGGGTATCTTGGCTACACCTTC.

Details on this clone: Other DNA sequences from this sample encode an identical CDR3 as well. V and J are TRBV14 and TRBJ2-1, with a possible D match to TRBD1 (6 bases). Germline CDR1 SGHDN, CDR2 FVKESK. This CDR3 has 13 residues. V was cut by 3 bases and J by 8 bases, with 11 bases left in between. CDR3 protein: CASSQRGGDEQFF. DNA for the CDR3: TGTGCCAGCAGCCAGAGAGGGGGAGATGAGCAGTTCTTC.

The chain has TRBV7-2 and TRBJ2-5, with D perhaps TRBD2 (5 bases). The CDR3 sequence is 15 residues long. V shed 5 bases and J shed 7 bases, with 20 bases lying between them. From germline, CDR1 is SGHTA and CDR2 FQGNSA. CDR3 residues: CASSPTFGLKSTQYF. The CDR3 DNA sequence: TGTGCCAGCAGCCCTACCTTTGGACTGAAGTCGACCCAGTACTTC.

The chain employs TRBV4-3 and TRBJ2-7; TRBD2 matches 8 bases. J gave up 6 bases and V 1 base, and 8 bases lay outside the gene matches. Germline CDR1 LGHNA, CDR2 YSLEER. The CDR3 covers 15 residues. The CDR3 region is CASSQGPGLGFEQYF. The CDR3 DNA is TGCGCCAGCAGCCAAGGCCCGGGACTAGGTTTCGAGCAGTACTTC.